This TCR beta chain was documented in a study of monozygotic twins with inflammatory bowel disease. Study results and limitations: Whereas healthy co-twins had higher TCRbeta diversity (inverse Simpson), IBD patients had lower diversity.

The TCR libraries each used total RNA (around 3,600 ng per library). The team made cDNA by running eight separate reactions for each sample. Two rounds of nested PCR, of approximately 16 and 9 cycles, were run on TCRalpha and TCRbeta cDNA. TCRdb reprocessed the 5' RACE reads, keeping one entry per CDR3 protein, no DNA. This sample contains fewer than 550,000 distinct CDR3 sequences. For this clonotype: Its antigen is undetermined.

In germline, CDR1 is SQVTM, CDR2 ANQGSEA. The length of the CDR3 is 12 residues. The sequence came from a human donor with ulcerative colitis or Crohn's disease, or a healthy co-twin of an affected twin (not recorded which). Sequenced sample: blood. This sequence joins TRBV29-1 and TRBJ1-3. The CDR3 here is CSVILGGNTIYF.